The 11 T cell receptor beta chains below come from one sample, sequenced in a study of metastatic and nonmetastatic thyroid tumors. From the PCR reads, TCRdb re-called clones with MiXCR. The top ten hold 9.8% of the sample, which has about 45,000 clones, less than 5% seen once. Patients were all untreated before their thyroid surgery. The sample comprised blood. These TCRs come from a female donor with papillary thyroid cancer or a benign thyroid nodule (not recorded which). Some clones in this sample may be carry-over from other donors' samples.

Worth noting for this clone: A much larger clone lies a single base off, so this may be a read error. V is TRBV27 and J is TRBJ2-1, with TRBD2 matching over 10 bases. This CDR3 contains 19 residues. Germline V gene sequence: CDR1 MNHEY, CDR2 SMNVEV (reference sequence). CDR3: CASSPRRINLAGALNEQFF. For the CDR3, the DNA is TGCGCCAGCAGTCCCCGCAGGATCAATCTAGCGGGAGCTCTCAATGAGCAGTTCTTC.

The chain links TRBV20-1 to TRBJ2-7; the D gene is possibly TRBD1 (5 bases). Trimming cost V 4 bases and J 2 bases, with 12 bases left between them. CDR1 and CDR2 from the germline V gene are DFQATT and SNEGSKA (reference sequence). The CDR3 contains 13 residues. In DNA form, the CDR3 reads TGCAGTGCTACCGCAGGGTTGCCCTACGAGCAGTACTTC. This gives the protein CSATAGLPYEQYF.

In the case of this clone: One end of the junction is discordant with germline, which a read error may explain. The V call is TRBV7-2, the J call TRBJ2-3; D is perhaps TRBD2 (5 bases). The CDR3 is 20 residues long. Germline V gene data show CDR1 as SGHTA and CDR2 as FQGNSA. Here the CDR3 DNA reads TGCGCCAGCAGCTTAGGAGACCCTTCCCTTTTTAGCGATAGCTCAGATACGCAGTATTTT. This encodes CASSLGDPSLFSDSSDTQYF. The entire variable domain, with the rest obtained from reference TRBV7-2 and TRBJ2-3, is as follows: GAGVSQSPSNKVTEKGKDVELRCDPISGHTALYWYRQSLGQGLEFLIYFQGNSAPDKSGLPSDRFSAERTGGSVSTLTIQRTQQEDSAVYLCASSLGDPSLFSDSSDTQYFGPGTRLTVL.

This clone has ten or more counts. This rearrangement joins TRBV11-3 to TRBJ1-4; D ambiguous. V lost 3 bases, J lost 8 bases, and 16 bases lay in between. The CDR3 contains 15 residues. Germline V CDR1 and CDR2: SGHNT, YENEEA. CDR3 protein: CASSFSDGRAEKLFF. The CDR3 bases are TGTGCCAGCAGCTTCTCGGACGGACGCGCGGAAAAACTGTTTTTT.

This clone was detected many times. CDR3 sequence: CASRGMYRDGGYEQYF. CDR3 in DNA: TGCGCCAGCAGAGGGATGTACAGGGATGGTGGCTACGAGCAGTACTTC. The gene calls are TRBV10-1 and TRBJ2-7; TRBD1 is a possible D gene (6 bases). Trimming removed 6 bases from V and 3 bases from J, with 21 bases in between. The CDR3 has 16 residues. Germline CDR1 WNHNN, CDR2 SYGVQD (reference sequence).

The table lists this clone with many counts. The chain combines TRBV20-1 with TRBJ2-7; 9 bases fit TRBD1. The CDR3 contains 15 residues. CDR1 DFQATT and CDR2 SNEGSKA come from the germline V gene (reference sequence). Trimming removed 4 bases from V and 1 base from J; junction bases left unmatched: 8. As DNA, the CDR3 is TGCAGTGCTACTACCTCCGGGACAGGGTCCTACGAGCAGTACTTC. Its protein product is CSATTSGTGSYEQYF.

This clone was counted many times. V usage is TRBV20-1 and J usage is TRBJ1-5; 7 bases are shared with TRBD1. This CDR3 region has 12 residues. In germline, CDR1 is DFQATT, CDR2 SNEGSKA (reference sequence). V trimming: 5 bases; J trimming: 5 bases; junction bases outside the gene matches: 3. CDR3 in DNA: TGCAGTGCTGGGACAGTCCATCAGCCCCAGCATTTT. Encoded protein: CSAGTVHQPQHF.

The chain recombines TRBV11-2 with TRBJ1-6, with 7 bases lining up with TRBD1. Trimming cost V 3 bases and J 7 bases; bases outside gene matches: 3. This CDR3 region has 14 residues. Germline assignment: CDR1 SGHAT and CDR2 FQNNGV. The CDR3 here is CASSLQGENSPLHF. The CDR3 DNA follows: TGTGCCAGCAGCTTGCAGGGGGAAAATTCACCCCTCCACTTT.

Details on this clone: A much more abundant neighbour one base away suggests this may be a read error. The chain combines TRBV29-1 with TRBJ2-5; 15 positions agree with TRBD2. The CDR3 has 16 amino acids. In germline, CDR1 is SQVTM, CDR2 ANQGSEA. For the CDR3, the DNA is TGCAGCGTCGACGGACTAGCGGGAGGGAAACAAGAGACCCAGCACTTC. Amino acids: CSVDGLAGGKQETQHF.

The table lists this clone with a few counts. This chain connects TRBV5-1 to TRBJ2-7; D is possibly TRBD1 (5 bases). CDR1 SGHRS and CDR2 YFSETQ come from the germline V gene. Trimming shortened V by 0 bases and J by 7 bases, and 17 bases separated the two germline ends. The CDR3 has 15 residues. DNA of the CDR3: TGCGCCAGCAGCTTGGAAACAGGTTCCTTGGGGGAGCAGTACTTC. This sequence encodes CASSLETGSLGEQYF.

This clone was counted at least ten times. V and J are TRBV5-1 and TRBJ2-1; D is uncertain. With 5 bases removed from V and 6 bases from J, the gap between germline ends came to 12 bases. CDR1 is SGHRS and CDR2 is YFSETQ in the germline V gene. The CDR3 contains 13 residues. CDR3 coding DNA: TGCGCCAGCAGATATGAGGTGGTCAATGAGCAGTTCTTC. Its protein product is CASRYEVVNEQFF.